The 15 T cell receptor beta chains reported below all come from one sample, sequenced in a study of blood T cell repertoires in COVID-19. TCRdb keeps only in-frame clones here, not all; method: immunoSEQ multiplex PCR. This table has about 130,000 clones, 65% to 90% appearing once. Material: peripheral blood. Every receptor here comes from an elderly man with active or convalescent COVID-19.

This rearrangement joins TRBV6-5 to TRBJ1-6; TRBD1 matches at 8 bases. Germline values: CDR1 MNHEY, CDR2 SVGAGI. Trimming cost V 5 bases and J 7 bases; bases outside gene matches: 4. This CDR3 region has 14 residues. Written as DNA, the CDR3 is TGTGCCAGCAGTACCAGGGGGCGAAATTCACCCCTCCACTTT. Its translation: CASSTRGRNSPLHF.

The genes are TRBV11-3 and TRBJ2-2; D may be TRBD2 (6 bases). Between the trimmed V and J ends, which lost 0 bases and 7 bases, there was a span of 15 bases. CDR3 size: 16 residues. The germline gives CDR1 SGHNT, CDR2 YENEEA. The CDR3 DNA reads as TGTGCCAGCAGCTTAGAAGGATCGGGGGTCCACGGGGAGCTGTTTTTT. Encoded protein: CASSLEGSGVHGELFF. Based on the CDR3 plus reference TRBV11-3 and TRBJ2-2, the full variable domain is EAGVVQSPRYKIIEKKQPVAFWCNPISGHNTLYWYLQNLGQGPELLIRYENEEAVDDSQLPKDRFSAERLKGVDSTLKIQPAELGDSAVYLCASSLEGSGVHGELFFGEGSRLTVL.

The gene calls are TRBV5-6 and TRBJ1-1; 8 positions match TRBD1. CDR1 and CDR2 (germline): SGHDT, YYEEEE. This CDR3 has 14 amino acids. V shed 5 bases and J 1 base; nucleotides not matched to a gene: 4. The CDR3 sequence is CASSRQGRNTEAFF. The CDR3, as DNA: TGTGCCAGCAGTCGACAGGGGAGGAACACTGAAGCTTTCTTT.

This clone was recorded only once. The CDR3 here is CASSVGEQQETQYF. CDR3 sequence (DNA): TGTGCCAGCAGCGTAGGGGAGCAGCAAGAGACCCAGTACTTC. The rearrangement links TRBV9 to TRBJ2-5; maybe TRBD2 (5 bases). This CDR3 comprises 14 residues. V lost 0 bases and J lost 2, with 8 bases in between. In germline, CDR1 is SGDLS, CDR2 YYNGEE.

The V call is TRBV3-1 (or the pseudogene TRBV3-2), the J call TRBJ2-7; TRBD2 matches at 8 bases. This CDR3 is built from 17 residues. CDR1 LGHDT and CDR2 YNNKEL come from the germline V gene (reference sequence). The trim removed 1 base at V and 6 bases at J, leaving 14 bases unmatched. CDR3 in amino acids: CASSQAMSGTRVAEQYF. CDR3 coding DNA: TGTGCCAGCAGCCAAGCAATGTCCGGGACTAGGGTTGCCGAGCAGTACTTC.

V is TRBV7-2 and J is TRBJ2-2, with 7 bases matching TRBD2. The CDR3 contains 15 residues. J gave up 7 bases and V 5 bases, and 10 bases lay outside the gene matches. The V gene's germline CDR1 is SGHTA and CDR2 FQGNSA. The DNA of the CDR3 is TGTGCCAGCAGCCTGGGGACTACTTGGGGCGGGGAGCTGTTTTTT. It specifies CASSLGTTWGGELFF.

The chain joins TRBV5-6 to TRBJ2-5, with 9 bases matching TRBD1. This CDR3 has 14 amino acids. The germline CDR1 and CDR2 sequences are SGHDT and YYEEEE. V lost 9 bases to trimming and J lost 1 base; unmatched junction nucleotides: 7. The CDR3 protein is CATGTGRGQETQYF. In DNA form, the CDR3 reads TGTGCCACCGGGACAGGGAGGGGCCAAGAGACCCAGTACTTC.

The CDR3 is CATSGSDRAAGQPQHF. The CDR3, as DNA: TGTGCCACCAGTGGAAGTGACAGGGCCGCCGGACAGCCCCAGCATTTT. The genes are TRBV24-1 and TRBJ1-5; 7 bases line up with TRBD1. Germline V CDR1 and CDR2: KGHDR, SFDVKD. V shed 5 bases, J shed 7 bases, and the junction held 13 bases outside the gene matches. The CDR3 is 16 residues long.

This clone was seen just once. The chain's CDR3 is CASRPDRDETQYF. CDR3 DNA: TGTGCCAGCAGACCCGACAGGGACGAGACCCAGTACTTC. The chain carries TRBV2 and TRBJ2-5; 7 nucleotides agree with TRBD1. The CDR3 is 13 amino acids. Germline CDR1 is SNHLY and CDR2 is FYNNEI. With 6 bases clipped from V and 5 bases from J, the junction kept 6 bases outside the gene matches.

The V call is TRBV4-2, the J call TRBJ2-3; 10 positions agree with TRBD2. CDR1 is LGHNA, CDR2 YNFKEQ, per germline. This CDR3 comprises 14 residues. The V segment lost 5 bases and the J segment 7 bases; nucleotides outside the gene matches: 6. CDR3 bases: TGTGCCAGCAGCAGCGGGGGGGCACGAAATACGCAGTATTTT. Protein sequence: CASSSGGARNTQYF.

At least ten counts were recorded for this clone. The V and J genes are TRBV6-4 and TRBJ2-7; 9 positions match TRBD2. CDR3 size: 13 residues. With 8 bases clipped from V and 6 bases from J, the junction kept 8 bases outside the gene matches. CDR1 is MRHNA, CDR2 SNTAGT, per germline. CDR3 residues: CASRTSERLEQYF. CDR3 DNA sequence: TGTGCCAGCCGGACTAGCGAACGTCTCGAGCAGTACTTC.

The chain combines TRBV15 with TRBJ2-1; D ambiguous. V was clipped by 1 base and J by 9 bases, with 16 bases between them. CDR3 length: 15 amino acids. Germline CDR1 and CDR2: LNHNV and YYDKDF (reference sequence). DNA for the CDR3: TGTGCCACCAGCAGAGCGGTCAACGAGGTGAGTGAGCAGTTCTTC. Translating it yields CATSRAVNEVSEQFF.

The chain uses TRBV12-3 or TRBV12-4 and TRBJ1-1; D might be TRBD1 (6 bases). This CDR3 has 13 amino acids. V was trimmed by 3 bases and J by 5 bases, leaving 10 bases between them. The DNA of the CDR3 is TGTGCCAGCAGTTTTGAGGGGGTGACTGAAGCTTTCTTT. Translated: CASSFEGVTEAFF.

The V and J genes are TRBV1 and TRBJ2-7; TRBD1, the table's D call, lacks a check against the DNA. TRBV1 corresponds to a pseudogene. The CDR3 consists of 17 residues. CDR3 amino acids: CTSSQDRGTGVSYEQYF. Here the CDR3 DNA reads TGCACCAGCAGCCAAGATCGGGGGACAGGGGTATCCTACGAGCAGTACTTC.

The V and J genes are TRBV18 and TRBJ1-2; maybe TRBD1 (5 bases). V was cut by 5 bases and J by 8 bases, with 12 bases left in between. CDR3 length: 12 residues. Germline V gives CDR1 KGHSH, CDR2 LQKENI. Here the CDR3 reads CASSEMDTGYTF. In DNA form, the CDR3 reads TGTGCCAGCTCAGAGATGGACACCGGCTACACCTTC.